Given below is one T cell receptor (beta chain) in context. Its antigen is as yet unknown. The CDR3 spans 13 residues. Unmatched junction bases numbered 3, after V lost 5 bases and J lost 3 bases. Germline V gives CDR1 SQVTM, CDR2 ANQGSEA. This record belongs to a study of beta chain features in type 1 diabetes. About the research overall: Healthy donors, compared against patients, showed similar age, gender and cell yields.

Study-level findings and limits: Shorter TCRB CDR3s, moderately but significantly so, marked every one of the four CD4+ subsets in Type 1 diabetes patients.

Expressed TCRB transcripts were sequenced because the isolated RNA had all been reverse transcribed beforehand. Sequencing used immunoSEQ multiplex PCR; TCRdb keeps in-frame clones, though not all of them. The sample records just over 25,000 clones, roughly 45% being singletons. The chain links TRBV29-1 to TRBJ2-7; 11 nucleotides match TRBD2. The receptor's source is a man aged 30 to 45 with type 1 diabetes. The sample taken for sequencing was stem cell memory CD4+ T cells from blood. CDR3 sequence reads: CSVHLAGGYEQYF. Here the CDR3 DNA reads TGCAGCGTTCATCTAGCGGGAGGCTACGAGCAGTACTTC.